This T cell receptor beta chain was obtained from a study of T cell responses to AZD1222 COVID-19 vaccine. The repertoire was sequenced with immunoSEQ multiplex PCR; TCRdb's copy has only in-frame clones and lacks some. This table holds about 180,000 clones, 85% to 95% found once. Note on this clone: As yet, its antigen is unknown.

Study-wide results and limits: The study found vaccine-associated CD4 TCRs spanning spike, dominant at 160-218 and 743-854.

This TCR was recovered from an adult who received the AZD1222 COVID-19 vaccine. Sample: peripheral blood, taken 28 days after the second AZD1222 dose.

The CDR3 is CASVPGGWNTEAFF. The CDR3 coding sequence is TGTGCCAGCGTCCCTGGGGGTTGGAACACTGAAGCTTTCTTT. This chain uses TRBV27 with TRBJ1-1, with D possibly being TRBD1 (5 bases). Between the trimmed V and J ends, which lost 8 bases and 1 base, there was a span of 14 bases. CDR1 and CDR2 (germline): MNHEY, SMNVEV (reference sequence). This CDR3 contains 14 residues.